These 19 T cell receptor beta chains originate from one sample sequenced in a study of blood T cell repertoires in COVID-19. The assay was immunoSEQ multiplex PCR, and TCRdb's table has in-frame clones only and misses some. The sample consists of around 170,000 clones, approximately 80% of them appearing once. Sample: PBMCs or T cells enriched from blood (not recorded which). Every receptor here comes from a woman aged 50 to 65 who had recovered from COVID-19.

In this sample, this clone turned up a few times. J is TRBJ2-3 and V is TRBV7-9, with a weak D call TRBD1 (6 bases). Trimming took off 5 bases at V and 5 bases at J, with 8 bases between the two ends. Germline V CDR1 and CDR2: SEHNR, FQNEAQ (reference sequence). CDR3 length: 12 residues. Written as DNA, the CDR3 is TGTGCCAGCAGCCCGGACAGAGATACGCAGTATTTT. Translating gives CASSPDRDTQYF. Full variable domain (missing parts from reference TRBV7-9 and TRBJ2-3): DTGVSQNPRHKITKRGQNVTFRCDPISEHNRLYWYRQTLGQGPEFLTYFQNEAQLEKSRLLSDRFSAERPKGSFSTLEIQRTEQGDSAMYLCASSPDRDTQYFGPGTRLTVL.

The CDR3 DNA reads as TGTGCCAGCAGCCCGCCGCCAGGGAACTATGGCTACACCTTC. Translation gives CASSPPPGNYGYTF. V and J are TRBV6-6 and TRBJ1-2, with a possible D match to TRBD1 (5 bases). V was clipped by 6 bases and J by 2 bases, with 13 bases between them. The CDR3 covers 14 residues. Germline CDR1 reads MNHNY; CDR2 reads SVGAGI (reference sequence).

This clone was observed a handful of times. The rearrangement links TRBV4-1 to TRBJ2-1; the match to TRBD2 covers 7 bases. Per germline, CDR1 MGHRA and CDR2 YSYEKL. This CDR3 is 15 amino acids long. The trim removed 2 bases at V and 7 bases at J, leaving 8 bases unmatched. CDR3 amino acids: CASSQRREGLNEQFF. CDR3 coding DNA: TGCGCCAGCAGCCAAAGGAGGGAGGGCCTAAATGAGCAGTTCTTC.

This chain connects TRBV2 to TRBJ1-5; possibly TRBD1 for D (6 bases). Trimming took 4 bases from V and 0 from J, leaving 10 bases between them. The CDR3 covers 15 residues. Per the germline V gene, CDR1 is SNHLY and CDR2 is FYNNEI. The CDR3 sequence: CASSVTGNSNQPQHF. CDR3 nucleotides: TGTGCCAGCAGTGTCACAGGGAATAGCAATCAGCCCCAGCATTTT.

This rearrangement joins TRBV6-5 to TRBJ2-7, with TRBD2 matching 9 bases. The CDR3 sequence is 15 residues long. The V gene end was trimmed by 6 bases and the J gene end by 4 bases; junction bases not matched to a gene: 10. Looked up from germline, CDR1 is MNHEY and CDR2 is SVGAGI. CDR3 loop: CASRPGTAGGYEQYF. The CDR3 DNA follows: TGTGCCAGCAGACCCGGGACGGCGGGAGGGTACGAGCAGTACTTC.

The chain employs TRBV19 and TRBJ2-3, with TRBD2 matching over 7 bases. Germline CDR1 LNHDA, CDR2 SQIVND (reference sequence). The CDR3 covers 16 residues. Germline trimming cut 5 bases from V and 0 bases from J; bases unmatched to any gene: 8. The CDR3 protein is CASSPRISGSTDTQYF. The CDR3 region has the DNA TGTGCCAGTAGTCCCCGGATTAGCGGGAGCACAGATACGCAGTATTTT.

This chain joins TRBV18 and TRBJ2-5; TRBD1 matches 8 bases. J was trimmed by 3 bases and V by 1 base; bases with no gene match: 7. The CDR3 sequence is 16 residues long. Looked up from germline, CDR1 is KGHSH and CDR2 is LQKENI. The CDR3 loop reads CASSPLEGQVKETQYF. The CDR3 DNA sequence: TGTGCCAGCTCACCACTCGAGGGACAGGTAAAAGAGACCCAGTACTTC.

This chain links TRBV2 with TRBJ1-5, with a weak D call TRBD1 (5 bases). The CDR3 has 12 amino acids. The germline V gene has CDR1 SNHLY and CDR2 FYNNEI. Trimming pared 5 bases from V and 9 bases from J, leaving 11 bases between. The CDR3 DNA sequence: TGTGCCAGCAGTCAGGGCTCAAGGCCCCAGCATTTT. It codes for CASSQGSRPQHF.

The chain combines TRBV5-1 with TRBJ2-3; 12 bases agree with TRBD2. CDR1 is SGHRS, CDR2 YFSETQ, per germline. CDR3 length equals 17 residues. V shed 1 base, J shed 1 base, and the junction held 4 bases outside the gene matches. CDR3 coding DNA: TGCGCCAGCAGCTTGTCCCCTAGCGGGGGGGGCACAGATACGCAGTATTTT. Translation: CASSLSPSGGGTDTQYF.

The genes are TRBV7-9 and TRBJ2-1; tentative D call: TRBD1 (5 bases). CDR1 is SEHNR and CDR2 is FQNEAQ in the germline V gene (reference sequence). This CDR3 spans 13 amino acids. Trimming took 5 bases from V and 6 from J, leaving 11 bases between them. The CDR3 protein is CASSQGPRNEQFF. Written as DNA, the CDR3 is TGTGCCAGCAGCCAGGGCCCCCGCAATGAGCAGTTCTTC.

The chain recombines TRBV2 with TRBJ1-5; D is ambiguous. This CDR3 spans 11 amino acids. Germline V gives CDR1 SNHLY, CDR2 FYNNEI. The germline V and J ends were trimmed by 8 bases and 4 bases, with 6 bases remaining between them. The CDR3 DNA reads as TGTGCCAGCGGAGGAAATCAGCCCCAGCATTTT. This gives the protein CASGGNQPQHF. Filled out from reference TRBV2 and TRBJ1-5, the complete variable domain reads EPEVTQTPSHQVTQMGQEVILRCVPISNHLYFYWYRQILGQKVEFLVSFYNNEISEKSEIFDDQFSVERPDGSNFTLKIRSTKLEDSAMYFCASGGNQPQHFGDGTRLSIL.

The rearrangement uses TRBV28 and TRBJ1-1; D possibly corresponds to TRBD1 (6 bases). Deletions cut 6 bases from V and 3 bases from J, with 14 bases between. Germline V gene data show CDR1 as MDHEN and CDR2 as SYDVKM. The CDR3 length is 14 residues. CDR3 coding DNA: TGTGCCAGCAGGCTTACAGGGAAACACACTGAAGCTTTCTTT. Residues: CASRLTGKHTEAFF.

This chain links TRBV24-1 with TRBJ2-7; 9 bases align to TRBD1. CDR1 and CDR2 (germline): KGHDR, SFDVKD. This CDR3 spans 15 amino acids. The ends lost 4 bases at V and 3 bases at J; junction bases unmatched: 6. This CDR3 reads CATSDPGQGGYEQYF. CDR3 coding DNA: TGTGCCACCAGTGACCCGGGACAGGGCGGCTACGAGCAGTACTTC.

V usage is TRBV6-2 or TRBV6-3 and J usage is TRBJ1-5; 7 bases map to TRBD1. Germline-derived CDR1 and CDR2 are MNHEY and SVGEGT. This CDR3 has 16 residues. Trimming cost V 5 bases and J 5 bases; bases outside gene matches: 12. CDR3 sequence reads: CASSLHRGSTDQPQHF. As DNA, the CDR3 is TGTGCCAGCAGTCTCCACAGGGGATCGACGGATCAGCCCCAGCATTTT.

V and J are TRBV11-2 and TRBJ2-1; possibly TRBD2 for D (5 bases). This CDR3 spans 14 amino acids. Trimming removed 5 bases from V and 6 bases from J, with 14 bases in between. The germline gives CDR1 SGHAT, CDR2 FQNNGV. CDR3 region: CASSVSWAGNEQFF. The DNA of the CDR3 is TGTGCCAGCAGCGTGTCGTGGGCGGGCAATGAGCAGTTCTTC.

This CDR3 is CASRISGDYNEQFF. DNA for the CDR3: TGCGCCAGCCGAATAAGCGGAGACTACAATGAGCAGTTCTTC. The chain couples TRBV5-1 to TRBJ2-1; D might be TRBD2 (5 bases). This CDR3 contains 14 residues. CDR1 and CDR2 (germline): SGHRS, YFSETQ. The ends were cut back, 7 bases at V and 3 bases at J, with 14 bases in the middle.

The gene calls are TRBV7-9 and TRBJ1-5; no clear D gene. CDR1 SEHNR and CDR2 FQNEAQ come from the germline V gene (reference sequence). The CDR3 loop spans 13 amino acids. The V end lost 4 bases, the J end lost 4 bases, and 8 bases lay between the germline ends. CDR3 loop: CASSYGQNQPQHF. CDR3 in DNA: TGTGCCAGCAGCTATGGGCAGAATCAGCCCCAGCATTTT. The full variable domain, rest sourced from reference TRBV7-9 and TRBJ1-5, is DTGVSQNPRHKITKRGQNVTFRCDPISEHNRLYWYRQTLGQGPEFLTYFQNEAQLEKSRLLSDRFSAERPKGSFSTLEIQRTEQGDSAMYLCASSYGQNQPQHFGDGTRLSIL.

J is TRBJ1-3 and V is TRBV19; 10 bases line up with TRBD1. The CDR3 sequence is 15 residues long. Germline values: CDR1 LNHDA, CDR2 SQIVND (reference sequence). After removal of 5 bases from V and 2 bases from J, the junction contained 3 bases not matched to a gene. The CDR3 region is CASSAGQGPGNTIYF. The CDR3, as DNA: TGTGCCAGTAGTGCGGGACAGGGGCCTGGAAACACCATATATTTT.

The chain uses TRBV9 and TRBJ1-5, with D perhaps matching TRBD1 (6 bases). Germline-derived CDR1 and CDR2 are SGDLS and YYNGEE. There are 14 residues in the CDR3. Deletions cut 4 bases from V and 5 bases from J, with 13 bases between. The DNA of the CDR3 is TGTGCCAGCAGCCCCGGGGACACCTATCAGCCCCAGCATTTT. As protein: CASSPGDTYQPQHF.